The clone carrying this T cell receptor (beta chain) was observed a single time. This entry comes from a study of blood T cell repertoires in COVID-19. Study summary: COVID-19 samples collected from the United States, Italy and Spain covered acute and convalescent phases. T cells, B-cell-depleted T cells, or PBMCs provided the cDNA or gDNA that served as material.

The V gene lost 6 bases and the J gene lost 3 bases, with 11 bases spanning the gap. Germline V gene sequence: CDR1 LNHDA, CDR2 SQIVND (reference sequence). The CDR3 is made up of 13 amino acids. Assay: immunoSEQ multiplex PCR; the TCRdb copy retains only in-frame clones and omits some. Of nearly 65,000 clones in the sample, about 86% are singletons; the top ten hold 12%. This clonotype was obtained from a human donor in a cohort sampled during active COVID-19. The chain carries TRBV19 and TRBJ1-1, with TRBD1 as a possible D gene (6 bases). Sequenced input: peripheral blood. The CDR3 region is CASRPQGYTEAFF. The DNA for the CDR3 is TGTGCCAGTAGACCCCAGGGGTACACTGAAGCTTTCTTT.